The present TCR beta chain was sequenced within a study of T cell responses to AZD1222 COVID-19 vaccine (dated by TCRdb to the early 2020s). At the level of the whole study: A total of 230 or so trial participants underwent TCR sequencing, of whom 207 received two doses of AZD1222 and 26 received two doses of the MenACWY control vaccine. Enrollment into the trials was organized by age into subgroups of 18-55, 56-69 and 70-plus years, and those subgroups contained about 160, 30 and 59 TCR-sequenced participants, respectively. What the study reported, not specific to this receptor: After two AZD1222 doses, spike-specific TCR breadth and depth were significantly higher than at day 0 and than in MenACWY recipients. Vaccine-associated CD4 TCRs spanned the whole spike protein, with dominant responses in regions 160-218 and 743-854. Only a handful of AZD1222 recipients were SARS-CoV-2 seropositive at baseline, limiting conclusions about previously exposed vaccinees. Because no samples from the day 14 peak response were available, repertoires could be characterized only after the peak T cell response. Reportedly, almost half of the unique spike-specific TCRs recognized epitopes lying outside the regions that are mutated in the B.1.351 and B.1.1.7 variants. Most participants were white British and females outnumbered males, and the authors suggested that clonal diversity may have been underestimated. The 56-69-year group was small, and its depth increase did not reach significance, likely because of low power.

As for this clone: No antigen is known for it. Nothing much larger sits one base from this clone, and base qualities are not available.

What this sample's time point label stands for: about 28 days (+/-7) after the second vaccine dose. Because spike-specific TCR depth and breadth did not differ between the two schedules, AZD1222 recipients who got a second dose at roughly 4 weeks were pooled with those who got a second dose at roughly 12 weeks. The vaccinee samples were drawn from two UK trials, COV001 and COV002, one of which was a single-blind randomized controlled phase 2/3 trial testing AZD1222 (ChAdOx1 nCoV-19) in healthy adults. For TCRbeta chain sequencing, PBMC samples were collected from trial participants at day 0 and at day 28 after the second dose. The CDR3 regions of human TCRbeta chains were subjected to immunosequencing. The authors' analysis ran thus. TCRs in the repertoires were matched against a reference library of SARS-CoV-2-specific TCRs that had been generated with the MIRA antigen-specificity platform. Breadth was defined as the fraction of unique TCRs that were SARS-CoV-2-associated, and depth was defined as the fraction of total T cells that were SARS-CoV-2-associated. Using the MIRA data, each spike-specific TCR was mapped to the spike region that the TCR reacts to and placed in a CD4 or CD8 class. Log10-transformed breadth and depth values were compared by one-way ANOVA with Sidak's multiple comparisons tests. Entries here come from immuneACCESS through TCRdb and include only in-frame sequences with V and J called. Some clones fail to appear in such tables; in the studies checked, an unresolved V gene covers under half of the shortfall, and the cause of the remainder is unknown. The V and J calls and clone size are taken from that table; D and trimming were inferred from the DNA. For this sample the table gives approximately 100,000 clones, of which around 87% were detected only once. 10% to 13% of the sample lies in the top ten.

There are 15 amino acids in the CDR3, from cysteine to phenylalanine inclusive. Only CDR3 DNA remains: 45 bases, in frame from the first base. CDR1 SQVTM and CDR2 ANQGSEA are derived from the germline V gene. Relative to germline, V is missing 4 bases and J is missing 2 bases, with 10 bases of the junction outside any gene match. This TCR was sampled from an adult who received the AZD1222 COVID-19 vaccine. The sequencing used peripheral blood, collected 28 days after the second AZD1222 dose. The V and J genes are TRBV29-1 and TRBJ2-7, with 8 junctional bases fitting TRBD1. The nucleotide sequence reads TGCAGCGTTGGGTCTGACAGGGGAACCGCCTACGAGCAGTACTTC. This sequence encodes CSVGSDRGTAYEQYF.